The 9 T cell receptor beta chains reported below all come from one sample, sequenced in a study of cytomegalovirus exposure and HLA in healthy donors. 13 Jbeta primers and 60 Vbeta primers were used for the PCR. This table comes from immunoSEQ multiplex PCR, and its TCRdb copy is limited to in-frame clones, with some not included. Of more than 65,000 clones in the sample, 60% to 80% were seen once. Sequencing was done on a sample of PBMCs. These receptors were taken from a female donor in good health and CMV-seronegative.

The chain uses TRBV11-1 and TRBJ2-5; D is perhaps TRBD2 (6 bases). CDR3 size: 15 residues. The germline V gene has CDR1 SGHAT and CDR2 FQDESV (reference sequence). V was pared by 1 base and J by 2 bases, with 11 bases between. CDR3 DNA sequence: TGTGCCAGCAGCTTAGGTAGCGGTCTACAAGAGACCCAGTACTTC. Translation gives CASSLGSGLQETQYF.

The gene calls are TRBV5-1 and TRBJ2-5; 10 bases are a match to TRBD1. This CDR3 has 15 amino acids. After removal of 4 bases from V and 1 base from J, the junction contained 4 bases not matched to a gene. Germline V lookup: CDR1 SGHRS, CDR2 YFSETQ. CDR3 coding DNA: TGCGCCAGCAGCAACGACAGGGGGCTCCAAGAGACCCAGTACTTC. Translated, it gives CASSNDRGLQETQYF.

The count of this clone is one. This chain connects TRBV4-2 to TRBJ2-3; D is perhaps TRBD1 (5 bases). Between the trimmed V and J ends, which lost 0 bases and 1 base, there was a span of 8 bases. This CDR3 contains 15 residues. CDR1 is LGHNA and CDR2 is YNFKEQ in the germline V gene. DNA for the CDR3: TGTGCCAGCAGCCAAGAGGTAGGGGGCACAGATACGCAGTATTTT. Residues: CASSQEVGGTDTQYF.

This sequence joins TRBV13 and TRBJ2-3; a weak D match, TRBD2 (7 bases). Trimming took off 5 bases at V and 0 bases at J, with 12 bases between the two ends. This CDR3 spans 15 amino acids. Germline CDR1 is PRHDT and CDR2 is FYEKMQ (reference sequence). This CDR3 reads CASSPGGLSTDTQYF. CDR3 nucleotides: TGTGCCAGCAGCCCGGGGGGCCTTAGCACAGATACGCAGTATTTT. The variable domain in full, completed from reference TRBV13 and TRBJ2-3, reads AAGVIQSPRHLIKEKRETATLKCYPIPRHDTVYWYQQGPGQDPQFLISFYEKMQSDKGSIPDRFSAQQFSDYHSELNMSSLELGDSALYFCASSPGGLSTDTQYFGPGTRLTVL.

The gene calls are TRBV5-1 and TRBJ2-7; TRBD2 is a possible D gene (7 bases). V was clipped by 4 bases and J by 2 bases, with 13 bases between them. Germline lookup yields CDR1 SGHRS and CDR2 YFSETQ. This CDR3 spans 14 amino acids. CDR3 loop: CASSRGGEAYEQYF. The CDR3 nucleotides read TGCGCCAGCAGCAGGGGGGGGGAGGCCTACGAGCAGTACTTC.

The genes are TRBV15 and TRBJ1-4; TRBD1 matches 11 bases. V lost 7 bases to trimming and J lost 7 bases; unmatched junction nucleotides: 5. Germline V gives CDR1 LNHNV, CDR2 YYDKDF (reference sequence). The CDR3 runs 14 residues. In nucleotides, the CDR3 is TGTGCCACCACCCGGGACAGGGGGTCTGAAAAACTGTTTTTT. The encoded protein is CATTRDRGSEKLFF.

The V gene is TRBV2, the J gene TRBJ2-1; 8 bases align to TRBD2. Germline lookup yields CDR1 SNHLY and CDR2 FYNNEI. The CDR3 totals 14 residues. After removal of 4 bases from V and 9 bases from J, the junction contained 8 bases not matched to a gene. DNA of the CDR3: TGTGCCAGCAGTGGGCCTAGCGGGTTGGGTGAGCAGTTCTTC. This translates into CASSGPSGLGEQFF.

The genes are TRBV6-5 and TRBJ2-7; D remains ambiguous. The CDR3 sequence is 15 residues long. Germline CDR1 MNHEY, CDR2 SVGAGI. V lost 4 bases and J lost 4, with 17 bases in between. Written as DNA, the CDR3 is TGTGCCAGCAGTTTGTTGTTCTCGGAGAGTTACGAGCAGTACTTC. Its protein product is CASSLLFSESYEQYF.

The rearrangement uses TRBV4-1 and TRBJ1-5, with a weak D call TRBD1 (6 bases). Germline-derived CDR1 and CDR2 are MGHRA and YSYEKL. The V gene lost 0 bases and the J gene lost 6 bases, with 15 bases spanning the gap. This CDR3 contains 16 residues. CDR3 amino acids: CASSQDTGGGVQPQHF. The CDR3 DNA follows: TGCGCCAGCAGCCAAGATACCGGAGGGGGGGTTCAGCCCCAGCATTTT.